This T cell receptor beta chain was sequenced in a study of CD8 T cells in Susac syndrome (dated by TCRdb to the late 2010s). Regarding the study in general: Repertoire sequencing was used to test whether CD8+ T cell activation and differentiation in Susac syndrome was antigen driven. Clonality of the CD8+ T cell repertoire was compared between more than 10 healthy donors, about 14 Susac syndrome patients and fewer than 16 multiple sclerosis patients.

Trimming removed 6 bases from V and 2 bases from J, leaving 11 bases between the germline ends. Including cysteine and phenylalanine, the CDR3 has 12 amino acids. Left in the record is the CDR3 DNA by itself, 36 bases read in frame from the first base. CDR1 is given as DFQATT and CDR2 as SNEGSKA, both from the germline V gene (reference sequence). RNA was extracted using the RNeasy kit, and about 0.45 to 1 microgram was reverse transcribed with random hexamers. TCR beta CDR3 regions were amplified with the immunoSEQ multiplex PCR assay covering 54 Vbeta and 13 Jbeta segments. To correct PCR amplification bias, a synthetic template baseline was used for both primer optimization and computational correction. In the authors' own workflow: Reads were assigned to V, D and J genes according to IMGT and analyzed in immunoSEQ Analyzer, with only productive sequences retained. To calculate clonality, Shannon entropy was normalized by log2 of the number of productive unique sequences and then subtracted from one. For each patient and control, public and private clones were evaluated within the 100 most prevalent clones. Clones were defined as Susac-specific when absent from the healthy and MS cohorts, from roughly 1,000 published viral clones and from other ImmuneACCESS disease sequences. In TCRdb, the public reads were trimmed at Q25 with fastp and aligned with MiXCR, with productive beta chains retained. Rows are unified per CDR3 protein, each entry keeping the most common DNA and genes. In this record, the V and J calls reflect TCRdb's handling and not the investigators' own analysis. The sample table shows more than 110,000 distinct CDR3 sequences, and 94% are seen once. Roughly 0.29% of the sample belongs to the ten largest clones.

This clonotype was counted once. What antigen it recognizes has not been identified. Base qualities are not provided; no much larger clone lies one nucleotide away. One read amounts to weak evidence. Peripheral blood CD8+ and CD4+ T cells from healthy donors, Susac syndrome patients and multiple sclerosis patients were profiled using high-throughput TCR beta sequencing. Healthy donors were included as age- and sex-matched controls. Bulk CD8+ and CD4+ T cells were purified by magnetic negative isolation, while CD8+ TEMRA cells were enriched using FACS. Blood was collected in EDTA tubes and processed within 24 hours, with PBMCs isolated through density gradient centrifugation. PBMCs intended for TCR sequencing were cryopreserved in liquid nitrogen and were subsequently thawed in a 37 degrees C water bath. The sorted or isolated CD4+, CD8+ and CD8+ TEMRA cells had a purity of 90% or higher. The study at large found these results: The number of individuals in the TCR sequencing and HLA analysis was acknowledged as relatively small.

The sequenced sample consisted of CD8+ T cells from PBMCs. The chain couples TRBV20-1 to TRBJ2-7, and perhaps TRBD2 as D gene, on 5 matching bases. The source of this sequence is a human donor in good health. The CDR3 amino acid sequence is: CSAPDLAYEQYF. At the DNA level, the sequence is TGCAGTGCCCCGGACTTGGCCTACGAGCAGTACTTC.